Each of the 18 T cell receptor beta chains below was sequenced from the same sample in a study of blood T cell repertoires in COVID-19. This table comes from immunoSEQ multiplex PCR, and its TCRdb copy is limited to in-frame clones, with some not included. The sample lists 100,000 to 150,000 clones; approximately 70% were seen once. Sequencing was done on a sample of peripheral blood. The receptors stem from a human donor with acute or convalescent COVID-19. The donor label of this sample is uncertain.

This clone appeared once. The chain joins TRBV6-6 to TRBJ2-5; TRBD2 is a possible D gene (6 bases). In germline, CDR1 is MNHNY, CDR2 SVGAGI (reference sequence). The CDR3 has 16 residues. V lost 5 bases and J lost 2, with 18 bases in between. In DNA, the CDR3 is TGTGCCAGCAGTACCCCACCCTCGGGGAGGCAAGAGACCCAGTACTTC. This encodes CASSTPPSGRQETQYF.

CDR3 region: CASSSIKDRGVTEAFF. CDR3 DNA sequence: TGTGCCAGCAGTTCGATTAAGGACAGGGGTGTCACTGAAGCTTTCTTT. This chain connects TRBV27 to TRBJ1-1; 9 nucleotides agree with TRBD1. V lost 4 bases and J lost 4; bases outside the gene matches: 10. CDR1 and CDR2 (germline): MNHEY, SMNVEV (reference sequence). The CDR3 runs to 16 residues.

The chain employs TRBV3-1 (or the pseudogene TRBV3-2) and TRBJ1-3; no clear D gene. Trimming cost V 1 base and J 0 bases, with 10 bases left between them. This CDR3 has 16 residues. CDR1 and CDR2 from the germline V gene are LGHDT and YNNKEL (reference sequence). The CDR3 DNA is TGTGCCAGCAGCCAAGGACTGATGAGCTCTGGAAACACCATATATTTT. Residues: CASSQGLMSSGNTIYF.

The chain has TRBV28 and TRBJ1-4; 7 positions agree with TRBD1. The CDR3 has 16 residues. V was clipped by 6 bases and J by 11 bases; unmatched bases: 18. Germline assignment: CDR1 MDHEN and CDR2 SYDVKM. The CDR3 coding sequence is TGTGCCAGCAGCCCCCTTGACAGGGCCCGATCTGGTAAACTGTTTTTT. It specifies CASSPLDRARSGKLFF.

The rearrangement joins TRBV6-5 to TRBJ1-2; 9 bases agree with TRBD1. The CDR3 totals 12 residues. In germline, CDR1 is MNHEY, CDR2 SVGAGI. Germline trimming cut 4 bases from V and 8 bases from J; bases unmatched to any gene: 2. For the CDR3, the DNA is TGTGCCAGCAGTTCCGGACAGGGGGGCTACACCTTC. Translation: CASSSGQGGYTF.

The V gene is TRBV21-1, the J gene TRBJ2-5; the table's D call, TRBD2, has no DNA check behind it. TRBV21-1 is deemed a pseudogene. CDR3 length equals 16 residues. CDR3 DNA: TGTGCCAGCAGCAAAGGGGCACTAGCGGAGCAAGAGACCCAGTACTTC. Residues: CASSKGALAEQETQYF.

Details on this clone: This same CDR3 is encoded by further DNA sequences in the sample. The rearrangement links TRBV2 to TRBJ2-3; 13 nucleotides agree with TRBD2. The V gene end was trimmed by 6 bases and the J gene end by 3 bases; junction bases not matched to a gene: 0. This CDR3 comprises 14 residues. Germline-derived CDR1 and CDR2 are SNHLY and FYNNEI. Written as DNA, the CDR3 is TGTGCCAGCAGGGGACTAGCGGGGACAGATACGCAGTATTTT. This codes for CASRGLAGTDTQYF. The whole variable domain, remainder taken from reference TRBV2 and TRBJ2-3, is EPEVTQTPSHQVTQMGQEVILRCVPISNHLYFYWYRQILGQKVEFLVSFYNNEISEKSEIFDDQFSVERPDGSNFTLKIRSTKLEDSAMYFCASRGLAGTDTQYFGPGTRLTVL.

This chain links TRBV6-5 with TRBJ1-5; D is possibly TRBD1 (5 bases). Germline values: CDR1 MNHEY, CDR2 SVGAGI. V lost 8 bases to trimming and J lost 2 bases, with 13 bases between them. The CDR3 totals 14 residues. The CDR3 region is CASLLARGNQPQHF. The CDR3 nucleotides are TGTGCCAGCCTACTAGCCAGGGGCAATCAGCCCCAGCATTTT.

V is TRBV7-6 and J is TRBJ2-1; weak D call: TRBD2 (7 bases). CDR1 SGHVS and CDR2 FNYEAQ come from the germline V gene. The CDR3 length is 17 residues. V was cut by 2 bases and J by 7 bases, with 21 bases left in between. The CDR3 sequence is CASSLNIWRGQGNEQFF. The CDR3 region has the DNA TGTGCCAGCAGCTTAAACATCTGGCGGGGGCAGGGGAATGAGCAGTTCTTC.

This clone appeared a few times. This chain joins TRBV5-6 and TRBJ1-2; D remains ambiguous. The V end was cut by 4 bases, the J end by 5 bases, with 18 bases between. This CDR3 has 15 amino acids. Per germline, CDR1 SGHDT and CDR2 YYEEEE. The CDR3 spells CASSPSPSAPYGYTF. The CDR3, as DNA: TGTGCCAGCAGCCCGTCACCTTCCGCGCCGTATGGCTACACCTTC.

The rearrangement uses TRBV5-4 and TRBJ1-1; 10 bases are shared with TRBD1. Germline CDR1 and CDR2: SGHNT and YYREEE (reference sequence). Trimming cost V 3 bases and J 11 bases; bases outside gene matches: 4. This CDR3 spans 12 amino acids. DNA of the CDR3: TGTGCCAGCAGCTGGGGGACAGGGGCGGCTTTCTTT. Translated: CASSWGTGAAFF.

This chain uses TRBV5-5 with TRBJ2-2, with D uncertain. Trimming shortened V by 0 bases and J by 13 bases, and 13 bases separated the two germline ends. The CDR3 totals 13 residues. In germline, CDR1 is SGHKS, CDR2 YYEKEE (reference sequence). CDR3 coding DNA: TGTGCCAGCAGCTTGGGGGTCACCGGCGGGCTGTTTTTT. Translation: CASSLGVTGGLFF.

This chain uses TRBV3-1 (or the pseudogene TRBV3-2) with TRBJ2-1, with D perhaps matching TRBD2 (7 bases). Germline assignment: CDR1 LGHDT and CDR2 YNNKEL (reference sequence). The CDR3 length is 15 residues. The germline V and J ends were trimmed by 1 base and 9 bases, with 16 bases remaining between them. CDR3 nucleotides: TGTGCCAGCAGCCAAGCCGGGGGGCTCCGCGTTGAGCAGTTCTTC. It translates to CASSQAGGLRVEQFF.

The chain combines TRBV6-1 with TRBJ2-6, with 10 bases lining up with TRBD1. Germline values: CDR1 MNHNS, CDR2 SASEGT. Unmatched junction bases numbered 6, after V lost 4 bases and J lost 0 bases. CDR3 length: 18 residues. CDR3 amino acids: CASSASGTGVSGANVLTF. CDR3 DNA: TGTGCCAGCAGTGCATCCGGGACAGGGGTCTCTGGGGCCAACGTCCTGACTTTC.

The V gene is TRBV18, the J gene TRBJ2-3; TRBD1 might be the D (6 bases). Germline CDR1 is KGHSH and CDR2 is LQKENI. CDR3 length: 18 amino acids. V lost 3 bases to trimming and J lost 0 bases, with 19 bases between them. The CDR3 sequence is CASSPPSWPGASTDTQYF. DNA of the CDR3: TGTGCCAGCTCACCCCCGAGCTGGCCAGGGGCGAGCACAGATACGCAGTATTTT.

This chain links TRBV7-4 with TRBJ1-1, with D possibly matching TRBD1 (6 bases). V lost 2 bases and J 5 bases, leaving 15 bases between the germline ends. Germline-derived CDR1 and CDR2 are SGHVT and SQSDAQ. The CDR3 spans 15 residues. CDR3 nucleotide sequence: TGTGCCAGCAGCTTATACAGGGTGAGTCGAACTGAAGCTTTCTTT. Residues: CASSLYRVSRTEAFF.

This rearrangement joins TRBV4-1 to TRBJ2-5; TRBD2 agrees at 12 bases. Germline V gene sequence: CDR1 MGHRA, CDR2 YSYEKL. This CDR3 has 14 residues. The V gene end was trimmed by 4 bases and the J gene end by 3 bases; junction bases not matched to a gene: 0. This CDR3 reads CASSPSGGEETQYF. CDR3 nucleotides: TGCGCCAGCAGCCCTAGCGGGGGGGAAGAGACCCAGTACTTC.

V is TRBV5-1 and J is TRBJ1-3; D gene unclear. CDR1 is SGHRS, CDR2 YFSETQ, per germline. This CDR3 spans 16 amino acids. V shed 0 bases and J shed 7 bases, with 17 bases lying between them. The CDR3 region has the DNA TGCGCCAGCAGCTTGGAAATGGGGTCAGGAGGGAACACCATATATTTT. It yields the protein CASSLEMGSGGNTIYF.